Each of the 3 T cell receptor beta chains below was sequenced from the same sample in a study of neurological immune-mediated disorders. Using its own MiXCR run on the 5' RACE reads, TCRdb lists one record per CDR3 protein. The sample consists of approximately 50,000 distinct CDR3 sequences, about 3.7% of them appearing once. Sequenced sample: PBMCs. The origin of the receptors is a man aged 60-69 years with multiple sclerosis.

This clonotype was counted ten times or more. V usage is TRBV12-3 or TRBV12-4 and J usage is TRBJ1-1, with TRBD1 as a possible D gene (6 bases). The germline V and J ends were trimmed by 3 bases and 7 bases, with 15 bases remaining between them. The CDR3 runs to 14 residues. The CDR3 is CASSFQTGFSEAFF. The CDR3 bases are TGTGCCAGCAGTTTCCAAACAGGGTTCAGTGAAGCTTTCTTT.

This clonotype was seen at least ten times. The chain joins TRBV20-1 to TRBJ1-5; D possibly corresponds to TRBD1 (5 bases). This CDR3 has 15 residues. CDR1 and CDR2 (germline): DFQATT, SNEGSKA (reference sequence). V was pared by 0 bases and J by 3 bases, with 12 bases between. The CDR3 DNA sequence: TGCAGTGCTAGAGATTCCGGCAGGGACAATCAGCCCCAGCATTTT. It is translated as CSARDSGRDNQPQHF.

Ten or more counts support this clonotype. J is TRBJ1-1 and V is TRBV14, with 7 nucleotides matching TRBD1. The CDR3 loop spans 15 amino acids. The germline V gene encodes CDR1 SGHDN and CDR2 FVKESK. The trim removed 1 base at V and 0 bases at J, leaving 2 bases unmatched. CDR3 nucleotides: TGTGCCAGCAGCCAAGTCAGGGGGATGAACACTGAAGCTTTCTTT. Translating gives CASSQVRGMNTEAFF.